Included here is one TCR beta chain sequence, with context. Its antigen is as yet unknown. This record belongs to a study of T-cell memory formation after mild COVID-19. Germline V CDR1 and CDR2: SGHNT, YENEEA. Trimming pared 5 bases from V and 6 bases from J, leaving 14 bases between. CDR3 length: 14 residues. TCRdb reprocessed the 5' RACE reads with MiXCR, giving one entry per CDR3 protein. The sample carries about 110,000 distinct CDR3 sequences, approximately 15% recorded once. Study-level results: Among contracting clones, CD4+ were mainly CM/EM and CD8+ enriched in EMRA. Later expanders leaned CD4+, whereas clones that contracted between day 15 and 85 were balanced CD4/CD8. The study detected some responding clones in pre-infection memory, suggesting cross-reactive memory joined.

The sample consisted of PBMCs or a T cell subset sorted from them (not recorded which). The TCR sequence derives from a young man who had mild COVID-19 (a few samples of this study predate the infection). Cell type and time point are not known. This chain uses TRBV11-3 with TRBJ2-1; D remains unclear. The CDR3 is CASSPPGLSNEQFF. CDR3 nucleotides: TGTGCCAGCAGCCCCCCCGGTCTTTCCAATGAGCAGTTCTTC.